The 18 T cell receptor beta chains reported below all come from one sample, sequenced in a study of T-cell memory formation after mild COVID-19. TCRdb fed the 5' RACE reads into MiXCR, producing one record per CDR3 protein. The sample carries about 84,000 distinct CDR3 sequences, more than 11% recorded once. Sequencing used PBMCs or a T cell subset sorted from them (not recorded which). Receptors were obtained from an adult woman who had mild COVID-19 (a few samples of this study predate the infection). Cell type and time point are not known.

The chain employs TRBV5-1 and TRBJ2-3; 10 bases map to TRBD2. There are 17 residues in the CDR3. Unmatched junction bases numbered 8, after V lost 0 bases and J lost 4 bases. Per the germline V gene, CDR1 is SGHRS and CDR2 is YFSETQ. This chain's CDR3 is CASSLEATSGLPDTQYF. CDR3 sequence (DNA): TGCGCCAGCAGCTTGGAGGCGACTAGCGGGTTACCAGATACGCAGTATTTT.

The chain recombines TRBV6-6 with TRBJ2-7; D is possibly TRBD1 (6 bases). The germline CDR1 and CDR2 sequences are MNHNY and SVGAGI (reference sequence). V lost 6 bases to trimming and J lost 2 bases, with 14 bases between them. The CDR3 is 14 residues long. CDR3 loop: CASSPLEGAYEQYF. The DNA of the CDR3 is TGTGCCAGCAGCCCCCTCGAGGGGGCCTACGAGCAGTACTTC.

V and J are TRBV5-1 and TRBJ2-2, with 13 positions matching TRBD2. The CDR3 spans 18 residues. J lost 0 bases, V lost 0 bases, and 2 bases had no gene match. The germline V gene has CDR1 SGHRS and CDR2 YFSETQ. The CDR3 loop reads CASSLEGLAGSNTGELFF. The DNA of the CDR3 is TGCGCCAGCAGCTTGGAGGGACTAGCGGGGTCGAACACCGGGGAGCTGTTTTTT. Supplemented by reference TRBV5-1 and TRBJ2-2, the full variable domain reads KAGVTQTPRYLIKTRGQQVTLSCSPISGHRSVSWYQQTPGQGLQFLFEYFSETQRNKGNFPGRFSGRQFSNSRSEMNVSTLELGDSALYLCASSLEGLAGSNTGELFFGEGSRLTVL.

The table lists this clonotype with a few counts. The chain carries TRBV12-3 or TRBV12-4 and TRBJ1-4; D is unresolved. The CDR3 is made up of 15 amino acids. Between the trimmed V and J ends, which lost 5 bases and 0 bases, there was a span of 10 bases. In nucleotides, the CDR3 is TGTGCCAGCAGTCCGTCCCGGGCAACTAATGAAAAACTGTTTTTT. This sequence encodes CASSPSRATNEKLFF.

The V gene is TRBV24-1, the J gene TRBJ1-1; 7 bases map to TRBD1. V trimming: 2 bases; J trimming: 4 bases; junction bases outside the gene matches: 3. Germline CDR1 and CDR2: KGHDR and SFDVKD. The CDR3 length is 14 residues. The DNA of the CDR3 is TGTGCCACCAGTGATTCCGGGACAGTCACTGAAGCTTTCTTT. This codes for CATSDSGTVTEAFF.

This chain joins TRBV6-5 and TRBJ2-1; TRBD2 matches at 10 bases. The ends lost 4 bases at V and 4 bases at J; junction bases unmatched: 7. This CDR3 spans 16 amino acids. The germline gives CDR1 MNHEY, CDR2 SVGAGI. CDR3 sequence (DNA): TGTGCCAGCAGTTTGGCTCTAGCGGGAGATTACAATGAGCAGTTCTTC. Translated: CASSLALAGDYNEQFF.

The chain is built from TRBV4-2 and TRBJ2-1, with D possibly matching TRBD2 (5 bases). The germline V gene encodes CDR1 LGHNA and CDR2 YNFKEQ. Trimming removed 0 bases at V and 0 bases at J, with 12 bases between. The CDR3 extends over 17 amino acids. The CDR3 coding sequence is TGTGCCAGCAGCCAAGATCGAGTGGGGAGCTCCTACAATGAGCAGTTCTTC. As protein: CASSQDRVGSSYNEQFF.

This clonotype was detected a few times. The gene calls are TRBV29-1 and TRBJ2-4, with D maybe TRBD2 (5 bases). The germline V gene has CDR1 SQVTM and CDR2 ANQGSEA. CDR3 size: 17 residues. Trimming took off 3 bases at V and 1 base at J, with 19 bases between the two ends. CDR3 coding DNA: TGCAGCGTTGAGGCTAGCACCCGATCCGGGGCCAAAAACATTCAGTACTTC. Its translation is CSVEASTRSGAKNIQYF.

This clonotype has ten or more counts. This chain connects TRBV7-4 to TRBJ2-3, with TRBD1 identical over 7 bases. Germline V gene data show CDR1 as SGHVT and CDR2 as SQSDAQ. Trimming removed 6 bases from V and 6 bases from J; junction bases left unmatched: 18. This CDR3 comprises 17 residues. In DNA, the CDR3 is TGTGCCAGCAGGAATCGGGACAGCTTTAGCCCACGGGATACGCAGTATTTT. Protein product: CASRNRDSFSPRDTQYF.

Only a few counts were recorded for this clonotype. The chain carries TRBV6-1 and TRBJ1-1; D not certain. Trimming pared 8 bases from V and 1 base from J, leaving 11 bases between. From germline, CDR1 is MNHNS and CDR2 SASEGT. This CDR3 has 13 amino acids. The CDR3 here is CASDLGPNTEAFF. CDR3 DNA sequence: TGTGCCAGCGATCTTGGCCCGAACACTGAAGCTTTCTTT.

In its sample, this clonotype was seen a few times. The chain has TRBV5-6 and TRBJ2-3; 7 bases are shared with TRBD1. Germline loops: CDR1 SGHDT, CDR2 YYEEEE. After removal of 5 bases from V and 4 bases from J, the junction contained 13 bases not matched to a gene. This CDR3 has 16 amino acids. The CDR3 is CASSPQGGSSADTQYF. The CDR3 DNA is TGTGCCAGCAGTCCTCAAGGGGGCTCGTCGGCAGATACGCAGTATTTT.

This clonotype was counted at least ten times. The chain links TRBV7-3 to TRBJ2-3; TRBD2 aligns across 9 bases. Germline CDR1 is SGHTA and CDR2 is FQGTGA. The junction had 4 bases not matched to a gene; V was cut back by 5 bases and J by 1 base. CDR3 length: 15 residues. Here the CDR3 reads CASSLLAGGTDTQYF. CDR3 sequence (DNA): TGTGCCAGCAGCCTTTTAGCGGGGGGCACAGATACGCAGTATTTT.

J is TRBJ2-3 and V is TRBV7-3; the match to TRBD1 covers 7 bases. After removal of 5 bases from V and 2 bases from J, the junction contained 7 bases not matched to a gene. This CDR3 comprises 15 residues. CDR1 and CDR2 (germline): SGHTA, FQGTGA. The CDR3 here is CASSTTGTVTDTQYF. For the CDR3, the DNA is TGTGCCAGCAGCACAACCGGGACAGTCACAGATACGCAGTATTTT.

Comment on this clonotype: Mismatch with germline at one junction end may stem from a read error. The chain is built from TRBV7-7 and TRBJ2-7; D call uncertain. Germline V gives CDR1 SSHAT, CDR2 FNYEAQ (reference sequence). CDR3 length equals 14 residues. CDR3: CASSLGPGSDEQYF. The DNA for the CDR3 is TGTGCTAGCAGCTTAGGTCCCGGTTCGGACGAGCAGTACTTC. Together with reference TRBV7-7 and TRBJ2-7, the CDR3 gives the full variable domain: GAGVSQSPRYKVTKRGQDVTLRCDPISSHATLYWYQQALGQGPEFLTYFNYEAQPDKSGLPSDRFSAERPEGSISTLTIQRTEQRDSAMYRCASSLGPGSDEQYFGPGTRLTVT.

The gene calls are TRBV11-2 and TRBJ2-1; 8 nucleotides match TRBD2. V shed 4 bases and J 12 bases; nucleotides not matched to a gene: 5. The CDR3 is made up of 12 amino acids. The germline CDR1 and CDR2 sequences are SGHAT and FQNNGV. CDR3 protein: CASSSLGLAQFF. The DNA of the CDR3 is TGTGCCAGCAGCTCCTTAGGACTAGCGCAGTTCTTC. The full variable domain, with the rest looked up from reference TRBV11-2 and TRBJ2-1, is EAGVAQSPRYKIIEKRQSVAFWCNPISGHATLYWYQQILGQGPKLLIQFQNNGVVDDSQLPKDRFSAERLKGVDSTLKIQPAKLEDSAVYLCASSSLGLAQFFGPGTRLTVL.

This clonotype was recorded a few times. The V gene is TRBV9, the J gene TRBJ2-1; TRBD1 aligns across 10 bases. Germline V gene sequence: CDR1 SGDLS, CDR2 YYNGEE. The junction had 9 bases not matched to a gene; V was cut back by 3 bases and J by 3 bases. The CDR3 contains 17 residues. The CDR3 protein is CASSAISGTGDYNEQFF. The CDR3 DNA is TGTGCCAGCAGCGCGATCTCCGGGACAGGGGACTACAATGAGCAGTTCTTC.

The chain joins TRBV5-1 to TRBJ1-1; 7 bases align to TRBD1. The ends lost 4 bases at V and 7 bases at J; junction bases unmatched: 4. The CDR3 loop spans 12 amino acids. From germline, CDR1 is SGHRS and CDR2 YFSETQ. The CDR3 loop reads CASSRQGVEAFF. CDR3 DNA sequence: TGCGCCAGCAGCCGACAGGGCGTTGAAGCTTTCTTT.

In this sample, this clonotype turned up once. The chain uses TRBV20-1 and TRBJ2-5; 12 bases are shared with TRBD2. The CDR3 length is 16 residues. Germline V gene lookup returns CDR1 DFQATT and CDR2 SNEGSKA (reference sequence). The V gene end was trimmed by 6 bases and the J gene end by 2 bases; junction bases not matched to a gene: 10. CDR3 sequence (DNA): TGCAGTGCCGCGAGACTAGCGGGGGAACTACAAGAGACCCAGTACTTC. Protein sequence: CSAARLAGELQETQYF.